One and the same sample provided the 4 T cell receptor beta chains below, sequenced in a study of T cells in Graves' hyperthyroidism and ophthalmopathy. Amplified TCR beta CDR3 regions derived from RNA transcripts. The HTBI primer set was used in a first-round RT-PCR of the TCR CDR3. Via MiXCR, TCRdb re-called the multiplex PCR reads, giving one row per CDR3 protein. The data show over 250,000 distinct CDR3 sequences, with less than 30% seen just once and about a quarter held by the top ten. The sequencing input was blood. These TCRs come from a man aged 35 to 55 with Graves' hyperthyroidism that later progressed to Graves' ophthalmopathy.

This clonotype was recorded many times. The chain carries TRBV6-1 and TRBJ1-2; D not resolved. This CDR3 has 13 residues. Between the trimmed V and J ends, which lost 2 bases and 7 bases, there was a span of 11 bases. Germline assignment: CDR1 MNHNS and CDR2 SASEGT. This CDR3 is CASSENAVVGYTF. For the CDR3, the DNA is TGTGCCAGCAGTGAAAATGCGGTTGTTGGCTACACCTTC.

The chain employs TRBV12-3 or TRBV12-4 and TRBJ2-7; possible D gene TRBD2, 7 bases. This CDR3 is built from 15 residues. Trimming removed 3 bases at V and 7 bases at J, with 19 bases between. The CDR3 is CASSFRGGRRWEQYF. The CDR3 DNA is TGTGCCAGCAGTTTCAGGGGCGGGAGACGGTGGGAGCAGTACTTC.

Turning to this clonotype: Germline and junction disagree at one end, which may indicate a read error. The chain is built from TRBV28 and TRBJ2-5; TRBD1 or TRBD2 may be the D gene (5 bases each). Germline V lookup: CDR1 MDHEN, CDR2 SYDVKM. CDR3 size: 15 residues. The CDR3 region is CASSLSSRGQETQYF. CDR3 DNA sequence: TGTGCCAGCAGTTTAAGCTCTCGGGGCCAAGAAACCCAGTACTTC.

The V gene is TRBV7-9, the J gene TRBJ1-1; 7 bases map to TRBD1. Germline trimming cut 11 bases from V and 11 bases from J; bases unmatched to any gene: 11. This CDR3 has 11 residues. Germline assignment: CDR1 SEHNR and CDR2 FQNEAQ (reference sequence). CDR3 in amino acids: CAGALGQDAFF. The CDR3 DNA sequence: TGTGCCGGGGCTCTAGGACAGGACGCTTTCTTT.